This TCR beta chain stems from a study of shared clonotypes between healthy human individuals. Germline values: CDR1 SGHRS, CDR2 YFSETQ. This CDR3 has 14 amino acids. The V and J ends lost 2 bases and 0 bases respectively, with 9 bases between them. In the original workflow: As immunoSEQ supplied junction-only sequences (without quality scores), filtering differed. Measured with immunoSEQ multiplex PCR; TCRdb has only the in-frame clones, and not every one. V, J and clone size were drawn from that table, and D and trimming were deduced from the DNA. The repertoire has over 1.5 million clones, approximately 98% of them found once; the top ten carry around 0.47%.

The chain carries TRBV5-1 and TRBJ2-7; D unclear. The TCR comes from a man aged 30 to 39 in good health. The sample consisted of naive CD4+ T cells sorted from blood. The subset: CD45RA+ positively selected. The CDR3 bases are TGCGCCAGCAGCTTTACACGGAGCTCCTACGAGCAGTACTTC. It yields the protein CASSFTRSSYEQYF.